Shown below are 27 T cell receptor beta chains from a single sample sequenced in a study of breast tumors, draining lymph nodes, adjacent tissues. TCRdb recomputed calls from the multiplex PCR reads with MiXCR, one row per CDR3 protein. The sample consists of 66,000 or so distinct CDR3 sequences, less than 45% of them appearing once. Input material: breast tumor tissue. Every receptor here comes from a female donor with breast cancer. Some clones in this sample may be carry-over from other donors' samples.

This clonotype was picked up many times. V gene TRBV25-1 combines with J gene TRBJ2-1; D remains ambiguous. With 2 bases removed from V and 1 base from J, the gap between germline ends came to 12 bases. This CDR3 contains 16 residues. Germline assignment: CDR1 MGHDK and CDR2 SYGVNS. The CDR3, as DNA: TGTGCCAGCAGTGAAGATGGGCCCCAATCCTACAATGAGCAGTTCTTC. Translated: CASSEDGPQSYNEQFF.

This clonotype appeared many times. The chain employs TRBV4-2 and TRBJ1-5, with a weak D call TRBD1 (5 bases). Germline-derived CDR1 and CDR2 are LGHNA and YNFKEQ. The CDR3 totals 17 residues. V was cut by 0 bases and J by 7 bases, with 19 bases left in between. CDR3 sequence: CASSQDGAGKLQQPQHF. For the CDR3, the DNA is TGTGCCAGCAGCCAAGATGGGGCAGGGAAATTACAACAGCCCCAGCATTTT.

This clonotype is classed as medium-sized (0.01 to 0.1%). The chain uses TRBV7-6 and TRBJ2-7; 9 bases align to TRBD2. The length of the CDR3 is 16 residues. Trimming took 5 bases from V and 4 from J; bases not matched to a gene: 12. Germline assignment: CDR1 SGHVS and CDR2 FNYEAQ. The CDR3 nucleotides are TGTGCCAGCAGCCTGGGTCCGGCGGGGGGGCCGTACGAGCAGTACTTC. Its protein product is CASSLGPAGGPYEQYF.

This clonotype was observed many times. V gene TRBV6-6 combines with J gene TRBJ2-7; D not certain. The V and J ends lost 7 bases and 0 bases respectively, with 13 bases between them. CDR1 and CDR2 from the germline V gene are MNHNY and SVGAGI (reference sequence). CDR3 size: 14 residues. CDR3 in amino acids: CASTNGQNSYEQYF. The DNA for the CDR3 is TGTGCCAGCACCAACGGGCAGAACTCCTACGAGCAGTACTTC.

In regard to this clonotype: As the CDR3 is not closed by the conserved phenylalanine or tryptophan, this likely results from a read error. The limits of the CDR3 on the DNA are not certain, so only TCRdb's listed CDR3 is given. The chain recombines TRBV7-4 with TRBJ2-3; the table's D call of TRBD1 was not tested on the DNA. Both ends counted, the CDR3 spans 8 residues. Per the germline V gene, CDR1 is SGHVT and CDR2 is SQSDAQ. CDR3 loop: CASSRQDY.

The sample holds many counts of this clonotype. The chain recombines TRBV6-5 with TRBJ2-2; 8 positions agree with TRBD1. The CDR3 is 16 residues long. Germline CDR1 MNHEY, CDR2 SVGAGI. With 2 bases clipped from V and 6 bases from J, the junction kept 8 bases outside the gene matches. The CDR3 spells CASSYPQGARPGELFF. CDR3 in DNA: TGTGCCAGCAGTTACCCTCAGGGGGCGCGTCCCGGGGAGCTGTTTTTT.

The chain is built from TRBV15 and TRBJ1-6; D ambiguous. Germline CDR1 reads LNHNV; CDR2 reads YYDKDF (reference sequence). V lost 3 bases and J 7 bases, leaving 19 bases between the germline ends. The CDR3 is 17 residues long. CDR3 region: CATSSPSTSRRNSPLHF. The CDR3 bases are TGTGCCACCAGCAGCCCCTCTACTTCGCGCAGAAATTCACCCCTCCACTTT.

This clonotype was seen ten or more times. Likely a read error: the CDR3 ends without its conserved phenylalanine or tryptophan. V gene TRBV5-1 combines with J gene TRBJ1-6; TRBD1 agrees at 11 bases. The CDR3 contains 15 residues. The germline V gene encodes CDR1 SGHRS and CDR2 YFSETQ. V lost 2 bases and J lost 8; bases outside the gene matches: 3. In DNA, the CDR3 is TGCGCCAGCAGCTTAGGACAGGGGGCTTATTCACCCCTCCACCTT. It yields the protein CASSLGQGAYSPLHL.

In its sample, this clonotype was seen many times. The chain links TRBV20-1 to TRBJ1-2; no firm D call. V dropped 0 bases and J dropped 4 bases, with 12 bases sitting between them. Germline V gene lookup returns CDR1 DFQATT and CDR2 SNEGSKA (reference sequence). The CDR3 covers 14 residues. CDR3 protein: CSARDLEGVYGYTF. DNA for the CDR3: TGCAGTGCTAGAGATCTTGAGGGCGTCTATGGCTACACCTTC.

This clonotype was seen a handful of times. This may arise from a read error, as a much more abundant clone is one base away. This is likely a read error, given that the CDR3 carries no conserved phenylalanine or tryptophan at its end. The rearrangement links TRBV19 to TRBJ2-1; TRBD1 is a possible D gene (6 bases). Deletions cut 4 bases from V and 4 bases from J, with 17 bases between. The CDR3 is made up of 16 amino acids. Germline V gene lookup returns CDR1 LNHDA and CDR2 SQIVND (reference sequence). CDR3 protein: CASSKVRQVLYNEQFS. The CDR3 nucleotides are TGTGCCAGTAGTAAGGTTAGACAGGTCCTTTACAATGAGCAGTTCTCC.

This clonotype has a single count. At one end, the junction sequence differs from germline, possibly due to a read error. This sequence joins TRBV10-3 and TRBJ2-3, with 12 bases fitting TRBD2. CDR3 size: 16 residues. Germline V gives CDR1 ENHRY, CDR2 SYGVKD. CDR3 nucleotides: TGCGCCATCAGTTCACGGACTAGCGGGGGCACAGATACGCAGTATTTT. It yields the protein CAISSRTSGGTDTQYF.

The V and J genes are TRBV4-3 and TRBJ2-7, with 15 bases identical to TRBD2. CDR3 length: 15 residues. The V gene's germline CDR1 is LGHNA and CDR2 YSLEER. The junction had 4 bases not matched to a gene; V was cut back by 4 bases and J by 6 bases. The CDR3 is CASSPGLAGGLEQYF. DNA of the CDR3: TGCGCCAGCAGCCCAGGACTAGCGGGAGGGCTCGAGCAGTACTTC.

This clonotype was detected ten times or more. The chain carries TRBV12-3 or TRBV12-4 and TRBJ2-3; TRBD1 agrees at 7 bases. The CDR3 length is 15 residues. Losses at the gene ends were 7 bases for V and 2 bases for J; bases not matched to a gene: 9. CDR3 DNA sequence: TGTGCCAGCACCCGTGGGGACAGATACACAGATACGCAGTATTTT. Translated: CASTRGDRYTDTQYF.

The J gene is TRBJ2-1, the V gene TRBV20-1, with TRBD2 matching over 7 bases. Germline V gene sequence: CDR1 DFQATT, CDR2 SNEGSKA (reference sequence). This CDR3 spans 11 amino acids. Losses at the gene ends were 5 bases for V and 12 bases for J; bases not matched to a gene: 7. CDR3 residues: CSASRGDTQFF. As DNA, the CDR3 is TGCAGTGCTTCCCGGGGGGATACGCAGTTCTTC.

V gene TRBV7-9 combines with J gene TRBJ2-1; no clear D. Trimming removed 5 bases at V and 4 bases at J, with 15 bases between. Germline V CDR1 and CDR2: SEHNR, FQNEAQ (reference sequence). The CDR3 is 15 amino acids. The CDR3 is CASSPPEAVYNEQFF. Written as DNA, the CDR3 is TGTGCCAGCAGCCCACCAGAGGCCGTTTACAATGAGCAGTTCTTC.

The sample holds many counts of this clonotype. The CDR3 region is CAWSLALGGTDTQYF. The CDR3, as DNA: TGTGCCTGGAGTCTAGCATTAGGTGGCACAGATACGCAGTATTTT. The V and J genes are TRBV30 and TRBJ2-3; tentative D call: TRBD2 (5 bases). The CDR3 totals 15 residues. Between the trimmed V and J ends, which lost 2 bases and 1 base, there was a span of 13 bases. CDR1 is GTSNPN, CDR2 SVGIG, per germline (reference sequence).

This clonotype was detected many times. Possible read error: a much larger clone is one base away. The V gene is TRBV20-1, the J gene TRBJ2-5, with 11 nucleotides matching TRBD2. V shed 5 bases, J shed 5 bases, and the junction held 22 bases outside the gene matches. The CDR3 has 19 amino acids. The germline V gene has CDR1 DFQATT and CDR2 SNEGSKA (reference sequence). CDR3 sequence reads: CSADLTSGSAISRPETQYF. CDR3 coding DNA: TGCAGTGCTGACCTAACTAGCGGGAGCGCCATTTCTCGTCCGGAGACCCAGTACTTC.

The chain uses TRBV7-2 and TRBJ1-6, with D unclear. CDR1 SGHTA and CDR2 FQGNSA come from the germline V gene. The CDR3 is 20 residues long. Trimming shortened V by 6 bases and J by 7 bases, and 31 bases separated the two germline ends. This CDR3 reads CASSLSKLLAGSLRNSPLHF. Written as DNA, the CDR3 is TGTGCCAGCAGTTTATCCAAACTTCTAGCGGGGTCCTTAAGAAATTCACCCCTCCACTTT. Full variable domain (rest looked up from reference TRBV7-2 and TRBJ1-6): GAGVSQSPSNKVTEKGKDVELRCDPISGHTALYWYRQSLGQGLEFLIYFQGNSAPDKSGLPSDRFSAERTGGSVSTLTIQRTQQEDSAVYLCASSLSKLLAGSLRNSPLHFGNGTRLTVT.

This clonotype was found once. V and J are TRBV2 and TRBJ1-2; a possible D gene is TRBD1 (5 bases). The CDR3 has 11 amino acids. The germline CDR1 and CDR2 sequences are SNHLY and FYNNEI. The V end was cut by 5 bases, the J end by 8 bases, with 9 bases between. Here the CDR3 DNA reads TGTGCCAGCAGTCAGGGTACCGGCTACACCTTC. Its protein product is CASSQGTGYTF.

This clonotype was seen at least ten times. The gene calls are TRBV18 and TRBJ2-1; TRBD2 aligns across 11 bases. The CDR3 is made up of 16 amino acids. Germline V gives CDR1 KGHSH, CDR2 LQKENI. V gave up 2 bases and J gave up 9 bases; unmatched junction bases: 9. As DNA, the CDR3 is TGTGCCAGCTCACCAGTACGACTAGCGGGAAACGGTGAGCAGTTCTTC. This gives the protein CASSPVRLAGNGEQFF.

This clonotype occurred many times. V gene TRBV28 combines with J gene TRBJ2-7, with D tentatively TRBD1 (6 bases). In germline, CDR1 is MDHEN, CDR2 SYDVKM. V was trimmed by 6 bases and J by 4 bases, leaving 10 bases between them. This CDR3 has 12 amino acids. DNA for the CDR3: TGTGCCAGCAGCCAGCAGGGGTACGAGCAGTACTTC. Translating gives CASSQQGYEQYF.

By its share, this clonotype is medium-sized. The chain carries TRBV29-1 and TRBJ2-3; D unresolved. From germline, CDR1 is SQVTM and CDR2 ANQGSEA. This CDR3 has 12 residues. V was pared by 6 bases and J by 2 bases, with 9 bases between. The CDR3: CSVAGVTDTQYF. CDR3 in DNA: TGCAGCGTGGCAGGAGTCACAGATACGCAGTATTTT.

The chain combines TRBV19 with TRBJ1-6, with a possible D match to TRBD1 (5 bases). V shed 6 bases and J shed 8 bases, with 11 bases lying between them. Germline CDR1 LNHDA, CDR2 SQIVND (reference sequence). The length of the CDR3 is 13 residues. CDR3 nucleotide sequence: TGTGCCAGTAGCCCACCGGGGGATTCACCCCTCCACTTT. Translating gives CASSPPGDSPLHF.

In its sample, this clonotype is medium-sized. The chain carries TRBV4-1 and TRBJ2-7; 13 bases fit TRBD2. Losses at the gene ends were 8 bases for V and 3 bases for J; bases not matched to a gene: 4. Germline V lookup: CDR1 MGHRA, CDR2 YSYEKL. The CDR3 spans 14 residues. CDR3 sequence: CASSGLAGDYEQYF. CDR3 nucleotides: TGCGCCAGCTCCGGACTAGCGGGGGACTACGAGCAGTACTTC.

This sequence joins TRBV3-1 and TRBJ2-2; D unclear. The germline CDR1 and CDR2 sequences are LGHDT and YNNKEL (reference sequence). CDR3 length: 12 residues. With 0 bases removed from V and 8 bases from J, the gap between germline ends came to 4 bases. Written as DNA, the CDR3 is TGTGCCAGCAGCCAAGATCAGGGGGAGCTGTTTTTT. Amino acids: CASSQDQGELFF.

This clonotype has just a few counts. The chain links TRBV19 to TRBJ1-1; D is unclear. The CDR3 has 13 residues. Germline CDR1 is LNHDA and CDR2 is SQIVND (reference sequence). V was clipped by 5 bases and J by 11 bases, with 18 bases between them. Written as DNA, the CDR3 is TGTGCCAGTAGTGGTAGGGAAGGCCGGAGGGCTTTCTTT. This gives the protein CASSGREGRRAFF.

This clonotype was recorded at least ten times. The chain carries TRBV28 and TRBJ1-6, with unresolved D. Germline assignment: CDR1 MDHEN and CDR2 SYDVKM. The CDR3 extends over 14 amino acids. The V and J ends lost 2 bases and 7 bases respectively, with 9 bases between them. The CDR3: CASSLMGSNSPLHF. The CDR3 region has the DNA TGTGCCAGCAGTTTAATGGGAAGCAATTCACCCCTCCACTTT. The whole variable domain, filled in from reference TRBV28 and TRBJ1-6, reads DVKVTQSSRYLVKRTGEKVFLECVQDMDHENMFWYRQDPGLGLRLIYFSYDVKMKEKGDIPEGYSVSREKKERFSLILESASTNQTSMYLCASSLMGSNSPLHFGNGTRLTVT.